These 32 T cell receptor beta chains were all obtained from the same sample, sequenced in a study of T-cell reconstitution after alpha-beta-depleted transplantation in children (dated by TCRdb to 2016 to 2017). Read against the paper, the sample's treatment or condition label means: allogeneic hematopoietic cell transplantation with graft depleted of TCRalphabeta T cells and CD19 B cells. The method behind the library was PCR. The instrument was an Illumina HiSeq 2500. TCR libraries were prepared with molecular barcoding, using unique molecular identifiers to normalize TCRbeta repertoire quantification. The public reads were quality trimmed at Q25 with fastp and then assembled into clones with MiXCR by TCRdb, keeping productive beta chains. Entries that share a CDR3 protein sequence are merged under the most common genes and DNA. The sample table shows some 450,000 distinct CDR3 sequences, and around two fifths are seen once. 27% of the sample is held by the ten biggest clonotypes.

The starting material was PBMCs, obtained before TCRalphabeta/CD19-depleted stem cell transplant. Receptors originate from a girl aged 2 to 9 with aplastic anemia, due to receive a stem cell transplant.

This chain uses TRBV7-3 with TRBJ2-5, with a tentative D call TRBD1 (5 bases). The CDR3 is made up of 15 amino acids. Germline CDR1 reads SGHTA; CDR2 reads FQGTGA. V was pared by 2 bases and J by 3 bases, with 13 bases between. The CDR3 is CASSLGAGLEETQYF. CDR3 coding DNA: TGTGCCAGCAGCTTAGGCGCAGGGCTGGAAGAGACCCAGTACTTC.

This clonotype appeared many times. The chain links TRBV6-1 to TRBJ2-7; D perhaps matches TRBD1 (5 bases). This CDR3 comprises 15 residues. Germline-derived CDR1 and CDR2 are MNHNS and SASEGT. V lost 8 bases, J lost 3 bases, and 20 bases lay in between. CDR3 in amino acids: CASWGSAGINYEQYF. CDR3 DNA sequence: TGTGCCAGCTGGGGATCGGCAGGGATAAACTACGAGCAGTACTTC.

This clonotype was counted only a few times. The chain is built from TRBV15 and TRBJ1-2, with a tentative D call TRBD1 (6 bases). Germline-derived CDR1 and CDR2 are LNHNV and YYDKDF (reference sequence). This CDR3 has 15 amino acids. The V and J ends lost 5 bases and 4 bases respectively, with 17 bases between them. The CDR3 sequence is CATSPGGGFGYGYTF. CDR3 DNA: TGTGCCACCAGCCCGGGAGGGGGGTTTGGCTATGGCTACACCTTC.

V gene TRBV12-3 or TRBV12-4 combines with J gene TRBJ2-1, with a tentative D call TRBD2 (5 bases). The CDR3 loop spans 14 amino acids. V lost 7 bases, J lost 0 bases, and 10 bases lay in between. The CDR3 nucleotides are TGTGCCAGCACCGGGATGAGCTCCTACAATGAGCAGTTCTTC. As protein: CASTGMSSYNEQFF.

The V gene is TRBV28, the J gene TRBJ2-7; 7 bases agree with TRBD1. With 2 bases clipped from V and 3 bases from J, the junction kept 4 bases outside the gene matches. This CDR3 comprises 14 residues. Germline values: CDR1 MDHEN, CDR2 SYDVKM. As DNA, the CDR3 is TGTGCCAGCAGTTTACCGGGACAGAACTACGAGCAGTACTTC. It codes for CASSLPGQNYEQYF.

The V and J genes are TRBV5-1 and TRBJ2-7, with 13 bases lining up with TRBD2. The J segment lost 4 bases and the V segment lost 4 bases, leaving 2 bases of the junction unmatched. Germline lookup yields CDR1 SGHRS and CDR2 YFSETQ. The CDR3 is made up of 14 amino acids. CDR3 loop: CASSRLAGGYEQYF. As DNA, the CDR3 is TGCGCCAGCAGCCGACTAGCGGGAGGTTACGAGCAGTACTTC.

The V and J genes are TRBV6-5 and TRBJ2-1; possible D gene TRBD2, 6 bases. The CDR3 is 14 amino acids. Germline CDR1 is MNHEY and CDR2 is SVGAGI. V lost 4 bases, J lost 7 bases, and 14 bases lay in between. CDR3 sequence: CASSSRDSLNEQFF. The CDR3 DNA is TGTGCCAGCAGTTCCCGGGACTCCTTAAATGAGCAGTTCTTC.

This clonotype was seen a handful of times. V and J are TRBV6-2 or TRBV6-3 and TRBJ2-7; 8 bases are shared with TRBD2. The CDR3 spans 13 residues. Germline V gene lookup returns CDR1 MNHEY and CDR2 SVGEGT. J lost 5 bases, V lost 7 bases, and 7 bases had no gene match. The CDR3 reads CASTKAGDNEQYF. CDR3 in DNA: TGTGCCAGCACAAAAGCGGGAGACAACGAGCAGTACTTC.

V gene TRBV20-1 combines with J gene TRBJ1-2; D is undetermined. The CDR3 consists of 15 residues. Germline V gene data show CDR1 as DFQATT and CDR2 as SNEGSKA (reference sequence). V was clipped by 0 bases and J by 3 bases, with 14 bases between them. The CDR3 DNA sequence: TGCAGTGCTAGAGATCTTAGCCTCACTTACTATGGCTACACCTTC. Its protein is CSARDLSLTYYGYTF.

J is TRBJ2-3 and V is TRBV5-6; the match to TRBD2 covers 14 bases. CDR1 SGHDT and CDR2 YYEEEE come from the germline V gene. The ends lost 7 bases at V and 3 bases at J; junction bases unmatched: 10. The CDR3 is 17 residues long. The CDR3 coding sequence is TGTGCCAGCCACACCGGGACTAGCGGGAGCGGAACAGATACGCAGTATTTT. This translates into CASHTGTSGSGTDTQYF.

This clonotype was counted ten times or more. This chain's CDR3 is CASSQGQGYAEAFF. CDR3 sequence (DNA): TGCGCCAGCAGCCAAGGACAGGGGTACGCTGAAGCTTTCTTT. The chain links TRBV5-1 to TRBJ1-1; 9 positions agree with TRBD1. Losses at the gene ends were 4 bases for V and 6 bases for J; bases not matched to a gene: 7. This CDR3 region has 14 residues. Looked up from germline, CDR1 is SGHRS and CDR2 is YFSETQ.

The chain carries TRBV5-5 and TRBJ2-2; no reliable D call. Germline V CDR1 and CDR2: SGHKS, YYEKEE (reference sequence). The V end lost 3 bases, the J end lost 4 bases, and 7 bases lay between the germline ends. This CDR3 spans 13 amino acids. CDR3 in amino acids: CASSWKSTGELFF. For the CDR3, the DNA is TGTGCCAGCAGCTGGAAAAGCACCGGGGAGCTGTTTTTT.

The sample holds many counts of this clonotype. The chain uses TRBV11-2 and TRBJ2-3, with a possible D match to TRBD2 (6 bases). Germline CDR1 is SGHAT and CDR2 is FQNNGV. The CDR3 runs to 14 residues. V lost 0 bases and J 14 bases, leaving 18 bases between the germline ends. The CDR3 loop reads CASSLDGPGLRWYF. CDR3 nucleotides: TGTGCCAGCAGCTTAGATGGGCCGGGACTCCGGTGGTATTTT.

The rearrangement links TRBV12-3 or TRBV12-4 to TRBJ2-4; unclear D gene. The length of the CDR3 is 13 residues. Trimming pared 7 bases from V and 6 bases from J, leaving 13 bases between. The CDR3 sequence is CASTLDRRNIQYF. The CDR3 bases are TGTGCCAGCACCCTCGATAGGCGAAACATTCAGTACTTC.

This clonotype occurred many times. The CDR3 DNA reads TGCGCCAGCAGCTTGGCTCAGGGGGCATACAATGAGCAGTTCTTC. Amino acid sequence: CASSLAQGAYNEQFF. The chain uses TRBV5-1 and TRBJ2-1, with 8 nucleotides matching TRBD1. The CDR3 has 15 amino acids. Germline V gene sequence: CDR1 SGHRS, CDR2 YFSETQ. V dropped 0 bases and J dropped 4; count of bases not matched to a gene: 3.

CDR3 amino acids: CATSRDRGDRTGVSYEQYF. DNA of the CDR3: TGTGCCACCAGCAGAGATAGGGGGGATAGGACAGGGGTCTCCTACGAGCAGTACTTC. J is TRBJ2-7 and V is TRBV15, with 9 bases identical to TRBD1. CDR3 size: 19 residues. V lost 0 bases to trimming and J lost 0 bases; unmatched junction nucleotides: 12. Germline V CDR1 and CDR2: LNHNV, YYDKDF (reference sequence).

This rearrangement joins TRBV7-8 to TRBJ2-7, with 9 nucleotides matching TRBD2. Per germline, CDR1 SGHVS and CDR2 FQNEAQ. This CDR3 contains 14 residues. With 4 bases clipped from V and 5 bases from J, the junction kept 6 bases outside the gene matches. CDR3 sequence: CASSSRGRGDEQYF. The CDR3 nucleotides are TGTGCCAGCAGCTCTCGCGGGAGGGGCGACGAGCAGTACTTC.

CDR3 region: CASSATEGANYGYTF. CDR3 DNA sequence: TGTGCCAGCAGTGCTACCGAGGGTGCTAACTATGGCTACACCTTC. The V call is TRBV6-1, the J call TRBJ1-2; D unclear. The ends were cut back, 4 bases at V and 0 bases at J, with 12 bases in the middle. Germline V lookup: CDR1 MNHNS, CDR2 SASEGT. The CDR3 consists of 15 residues.

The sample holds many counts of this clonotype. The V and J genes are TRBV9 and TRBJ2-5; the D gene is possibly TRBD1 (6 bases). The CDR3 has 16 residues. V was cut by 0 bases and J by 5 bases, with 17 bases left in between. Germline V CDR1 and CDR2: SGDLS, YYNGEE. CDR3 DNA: TGTGCCAGCAGCGTAGGAACCTTACAGGGAACGGAGACCCAGTACTTC. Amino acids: CASSVGTLQGTETQYF.

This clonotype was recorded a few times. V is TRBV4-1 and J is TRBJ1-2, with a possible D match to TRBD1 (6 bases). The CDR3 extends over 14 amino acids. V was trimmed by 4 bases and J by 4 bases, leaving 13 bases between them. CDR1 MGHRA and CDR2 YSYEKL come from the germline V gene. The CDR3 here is CASSPMLQGYGYTF. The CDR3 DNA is TGCGCCAGCAGCCCCATGCTACAGGGCTATGGCTACACCTTC.

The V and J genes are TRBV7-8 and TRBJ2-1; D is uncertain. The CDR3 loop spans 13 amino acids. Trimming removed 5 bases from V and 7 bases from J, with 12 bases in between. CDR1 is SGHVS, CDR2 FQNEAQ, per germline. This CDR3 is CASSAVTWNEQFF. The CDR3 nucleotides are TGTGCCAGCAGCGCCGTAACTTGGAATGAGCAGTTCTTC.

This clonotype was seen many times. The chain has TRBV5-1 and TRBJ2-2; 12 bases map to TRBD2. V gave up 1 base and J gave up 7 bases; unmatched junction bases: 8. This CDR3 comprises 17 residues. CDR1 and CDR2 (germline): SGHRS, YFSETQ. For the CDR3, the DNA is TGCGCCAGCAGCTTGATGACTAGCGGGAGAAGTGGCGGGGAGCTGTTTTTT. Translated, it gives CASSLMTSGRSGGELFF.

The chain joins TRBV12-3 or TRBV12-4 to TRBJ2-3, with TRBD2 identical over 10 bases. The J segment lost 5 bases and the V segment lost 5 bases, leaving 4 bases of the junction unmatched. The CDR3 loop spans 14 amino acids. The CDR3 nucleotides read TGTGCCAGCAGTCGTACTAGCGGGAAAGATACGCAGTATTTT. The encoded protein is CASSRTSGKDTQYF.

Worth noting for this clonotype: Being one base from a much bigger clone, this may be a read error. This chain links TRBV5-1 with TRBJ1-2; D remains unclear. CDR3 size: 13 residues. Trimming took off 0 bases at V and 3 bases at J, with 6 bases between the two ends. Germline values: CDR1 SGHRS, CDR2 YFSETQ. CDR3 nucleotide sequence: TGCGCCAGCAGCTTGGGACATCACTATGGCTACACCTTC. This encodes CASSLGHHYGYTF.

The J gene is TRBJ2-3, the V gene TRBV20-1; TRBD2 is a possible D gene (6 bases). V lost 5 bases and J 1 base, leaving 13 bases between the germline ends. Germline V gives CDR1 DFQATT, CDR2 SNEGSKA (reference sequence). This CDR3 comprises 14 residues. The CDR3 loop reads CSAPRLVGTDTQYF. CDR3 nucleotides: TGCAGTGCTCCCCGACTAGTAGGCACAGATACGCAGTATTTT.

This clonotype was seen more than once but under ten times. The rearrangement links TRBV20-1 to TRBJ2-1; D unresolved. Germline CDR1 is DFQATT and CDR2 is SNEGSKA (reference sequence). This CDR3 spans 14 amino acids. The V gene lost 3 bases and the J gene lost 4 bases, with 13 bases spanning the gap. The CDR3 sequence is CSASSGVPYNEQFF. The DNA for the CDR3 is TGCAGTGCTAGTTCGGGCGTGCCGTACAATGAGCAGTTCTTC.

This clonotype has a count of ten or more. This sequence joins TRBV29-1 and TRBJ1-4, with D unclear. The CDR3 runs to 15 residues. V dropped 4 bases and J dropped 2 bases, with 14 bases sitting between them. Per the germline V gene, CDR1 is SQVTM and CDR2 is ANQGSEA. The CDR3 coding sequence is TGCAGCGTTGCTGAGTCCGGCGGGACTAATGAAAAACTGTTTTTT. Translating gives CSVAESGGTNEKLFF. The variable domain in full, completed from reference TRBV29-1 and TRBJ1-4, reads SAVISQKPSRDICQRGTSLTIQCQVDSQVTMMFWYRQQPGQSLTLIATANQGSEATYESGFVIDKFPISRPNLTFSTLTVSNMSPEDSSIYLCSVAESGGTNEKLFFGSGTQLSVL.

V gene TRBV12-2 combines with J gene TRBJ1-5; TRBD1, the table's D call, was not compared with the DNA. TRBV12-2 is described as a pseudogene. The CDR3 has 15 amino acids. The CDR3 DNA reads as TGTGCAAGTCGCACCCAGGGACAGGGGAGAGGAGCCCAGCATTTT. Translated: CASRTQGQGRGAQHF.

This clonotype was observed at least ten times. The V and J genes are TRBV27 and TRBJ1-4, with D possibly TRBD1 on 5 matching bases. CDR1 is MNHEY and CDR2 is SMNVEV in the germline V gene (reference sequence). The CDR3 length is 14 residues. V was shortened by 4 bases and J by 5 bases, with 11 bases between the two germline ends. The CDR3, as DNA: TGTGCCAGCAGTTCCAGACAGAGGAATGAAAAACTGTTTTTT. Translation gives CASSSRQRNEKLFF.

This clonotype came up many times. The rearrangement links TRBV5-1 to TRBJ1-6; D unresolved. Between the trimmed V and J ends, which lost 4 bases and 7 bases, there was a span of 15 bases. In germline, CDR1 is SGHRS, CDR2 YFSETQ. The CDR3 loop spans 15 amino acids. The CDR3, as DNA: TGCGCCAGCAGCCCCTCATCCTCCTGGAATTCACCCCTCCACTTT. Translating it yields CASSPSSSWNSPLHF.

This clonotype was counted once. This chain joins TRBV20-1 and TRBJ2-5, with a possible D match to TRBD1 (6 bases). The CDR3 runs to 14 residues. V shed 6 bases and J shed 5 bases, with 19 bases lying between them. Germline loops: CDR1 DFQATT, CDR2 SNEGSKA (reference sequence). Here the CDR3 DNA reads TGCAGTGCGAAGGAACAGGGTCCGGGGGAGACCCAGTACTTC. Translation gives CSAKEQGPGETQYF.

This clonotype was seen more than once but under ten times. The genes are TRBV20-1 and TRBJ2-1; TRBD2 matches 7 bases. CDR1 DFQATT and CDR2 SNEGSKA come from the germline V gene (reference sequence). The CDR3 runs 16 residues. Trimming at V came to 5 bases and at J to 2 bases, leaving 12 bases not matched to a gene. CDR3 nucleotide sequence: TGCAGTGCTCCCCACCTGCCCAGCGGGGCCTACAATGAGCAGTTCTTC. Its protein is CSAPHLPSGAYNEQFF.